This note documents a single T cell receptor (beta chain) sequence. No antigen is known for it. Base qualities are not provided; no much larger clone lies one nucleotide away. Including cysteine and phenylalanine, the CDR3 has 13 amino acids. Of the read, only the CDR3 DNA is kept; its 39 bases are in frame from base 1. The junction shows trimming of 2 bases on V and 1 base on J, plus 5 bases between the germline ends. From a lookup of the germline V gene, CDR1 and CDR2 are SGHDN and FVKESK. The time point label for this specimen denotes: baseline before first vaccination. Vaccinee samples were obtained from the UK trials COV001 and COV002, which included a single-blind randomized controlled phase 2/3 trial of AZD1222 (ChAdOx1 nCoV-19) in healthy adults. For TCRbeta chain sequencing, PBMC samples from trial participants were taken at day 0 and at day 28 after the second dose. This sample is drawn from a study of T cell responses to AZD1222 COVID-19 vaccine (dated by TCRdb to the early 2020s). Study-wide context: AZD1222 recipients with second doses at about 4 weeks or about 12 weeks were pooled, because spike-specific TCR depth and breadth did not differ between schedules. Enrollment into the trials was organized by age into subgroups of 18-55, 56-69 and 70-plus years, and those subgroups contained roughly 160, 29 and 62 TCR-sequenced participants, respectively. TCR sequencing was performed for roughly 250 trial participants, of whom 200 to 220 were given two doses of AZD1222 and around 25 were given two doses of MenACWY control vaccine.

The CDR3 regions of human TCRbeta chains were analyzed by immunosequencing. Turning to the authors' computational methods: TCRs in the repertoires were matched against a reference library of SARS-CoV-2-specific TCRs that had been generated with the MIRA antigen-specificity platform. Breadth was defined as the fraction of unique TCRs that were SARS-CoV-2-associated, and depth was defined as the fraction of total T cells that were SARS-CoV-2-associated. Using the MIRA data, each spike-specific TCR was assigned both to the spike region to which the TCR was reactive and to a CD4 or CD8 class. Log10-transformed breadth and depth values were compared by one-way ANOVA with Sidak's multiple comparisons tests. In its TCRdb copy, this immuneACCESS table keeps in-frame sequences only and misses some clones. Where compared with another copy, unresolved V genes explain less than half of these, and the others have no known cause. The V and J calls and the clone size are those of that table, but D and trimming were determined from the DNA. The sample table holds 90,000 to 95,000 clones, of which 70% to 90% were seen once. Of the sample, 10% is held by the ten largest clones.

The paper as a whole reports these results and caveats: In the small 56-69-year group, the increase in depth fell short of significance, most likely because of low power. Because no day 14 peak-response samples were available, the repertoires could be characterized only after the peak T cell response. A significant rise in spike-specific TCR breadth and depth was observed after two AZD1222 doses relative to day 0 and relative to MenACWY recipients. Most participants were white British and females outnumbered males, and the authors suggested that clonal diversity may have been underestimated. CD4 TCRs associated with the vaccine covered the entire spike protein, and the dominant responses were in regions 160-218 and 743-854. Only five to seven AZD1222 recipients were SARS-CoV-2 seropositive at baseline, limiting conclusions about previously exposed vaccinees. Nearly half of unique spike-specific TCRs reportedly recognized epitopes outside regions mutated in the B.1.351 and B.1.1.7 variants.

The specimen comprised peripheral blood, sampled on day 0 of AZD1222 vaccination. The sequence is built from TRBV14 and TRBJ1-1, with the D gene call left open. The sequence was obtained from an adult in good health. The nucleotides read TGTGCCAGCAGCCAACAAAAGAACACTGAAGCTTTCTTT. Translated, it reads CASSQQKNTEAFF.